This T cell receptor beta chain originates from a study of Ad26.COV2.S vaccination and SARS-CoV-2 variants (dated by TCRdb to about 2021). Regarding the complete study: Donors in the vaccine arm were drawn from COV1001, a multicentre, randomized, double-blind, placebo-controlled phase I-IIa trial testing Ad26.COV2.S in healthy adults. Ad26.COV2.S was administered intramuscularly at 5 x 10^10 or 1 x 10^11 viral particles, either as a single shot or as two shots given 56 days apart. Sequencing of the TCRbeta repertoire served to evaluate the specificity and breadth of SARS-CoV-2-reactive T cell receptors following Ad26.COV2.S vaccination. A total of 32 samples were included in the TCR-sequenced set, comprising approximately 20 Ad26.COV2.S vaccine recipients, 5 placebo recipients and 8 SARS-CoV-2 convalescent individuals. Participants in the trial were split at random into five groups of five each, receiving low-dose or high-dose Ad26.COV2.S once or twice, or else placebo on both occasions. Investigators did not know the trial group allocation while performing experiments and assessing outcomes. General study outcomes and caveats: The study was not powered for comparison of responses between vaccine doses or regimens. Spike-specific TCR breadth was higher in Ad26.COV2.S recipients than in placebo recipients (P = 0.0014). It was noted by the authors that total T cell responses may have been underestimated by the TCR breadth and depth analyses. Vaccine and placebo recipients had comparable non-spike TCR breadth, which fits with the vaccine containing only spike. After vaccination, spike-specific CD8+ and CD4+ T cell responses were reported to show substantial breadth.

The CDR3, from cysteine to phenylalanine, totals 13 residues. Only CDR3 DNA remains: 39 bases, in frame from the first base. V is clipped by 4 bases and J by 5 bases, and the sequence between their germline boundaries is 9 bases long. CDR1 and CDR2 (SGDLS, YYNGEE) derive from the germline V gene. TCRbeta CDR3 regions were sequenced with the immunoSEQ Assay. After extraction, genomic DNA underwent amplification by bias-controlled multiplex PCR, followed by high-throughput sequencing. The study's processing was this. To quantify the absolute abundance of each unique TCRbeta CDR3 region, sequences were collapsed and filtered. T cell fraction was estimated by normalizing TCRbeta template counts to usable DNA, with usable DNA measured through amplification of reference genes found in all nucleated cells. Repertoire TCRs were annotated as SARS-CoV-2-specific when V gene, CDR3 amino acid sequence and J gene were exactly matched to a known reactive TCR set. MIRA supplied the reference SARS-CoV-2 TCR set, which was filtered for enrichment in COVID-19-positive ImmuneCODE repertoires so that public or cross-reactive TCRs were removed. Using the MIRA antigens, annotated TCRs were further analysed by specific ORF or by position within an ORF. Breadth was defined as the number of annotated unique rearrangements divided by the total number of unique productive rearrangements, and depth was defined as the summed frequency of the annotated unique rearrangements. Two-sided Wilcoxon rank-sum tests were applied when comparing TCR breadth between groups. Not all clones reach the TCRdb copy of this immuneACCESS table, which keeps in-frame sequences only. Checked studies attribute under half of the gap to unresolved V genes and leave the rest unexplained. V and J calls and clone size are given by that table; D and trimming were obtained from the DNA. Recorded for this sample are hundreds of thousands of clones; over 75% of them occurred a single time. The top ten constitute 3.4% of the sample.

The treatment or condition label of this sample denotes: some 19 received Ad26.COV2.S at low or high dose, single or two shots; several received placebo; per-sample allocation not given. Repertoires of vaccine and placebo recipients were sequenced from samples collected on day 63 after the first injection. In Cohort 1b, 25 to 30 adults aged 18-55 years were enrolled at a single site in Boston, USA, between 29 July and 7 August 2020. Ad26.COV2.S consisted of a replication-incompetent adenovirus type 26 vector by which a prefusion-stabilized SARS-CoV-2 spike protein from the original Wuhan strain was expressed. This clone was counted between two and nine times. No cognate antigen has been identified for it. No much larger clonotype is one base removed from it; base qualities were not supplied.

The receptor comes from a person aged 18-65 years who received the Ad26.COV2.S COVID-19 vaccine or a placebo. The source material was peripheral blood, sampled in a trial of Ad26.COV2.S vaccine versus placebo. Recombination connected TRBV9 to TRBJ2-2; no D gene is confidently identified. The CDR3: CASSPRRTGELFF. The base sequence is TGTGCCAGCAGCCCCCGTCGGACCGGGGAGCTGTTTTTT.